Listed below are T cell receptor beta chains from one sample, sequenced in a study of cytotoxic CD8 clonotypes in ibrutinib-treated CLL. Some clones are missing from TCRdb's copy, which holds only in-frame ones; the method was immunoSEQ multiplex PCR. The sample records roughly 300,000 clones, less than 85% being singletons. The sample here was PBMCs, taken at disease progression, from a patient treated with ibrutinib. The receptors originated from a human donor with chronic lymphocytic leukemia. Both conserved end residues are part of each CDR3. Size is omitted from some rows. Given values are once, few, many or a class for expanded clones.

>NA|TRBV6-1|15|TRBJ1-4
CASSTLRRPTEKLFF
>few|TRBV29-1|12|TRBJ2-7
CSVTSGGYEQYF
>NA|TRBV7-9|14|TRBJ1-4
CASSLGRDNEKLFF
>NA|TRBV9|17|TRBJ2-5
CASSVTSGGRTQETQYF
>few|TRBV29-1|13|TRBJ2-5
CSVDGANQETQYF
>NA|TRBV14|13|TRBJ1-2
CASSQALGGGYTF
>few|TRBV15|15|TRBJ2-5
CATSREGVSQETQYF
>NA|TRBV5-8|15|TRBJ2-7
CASSSAGQGREEQYF
>NA|TRBV27|16|TRBJ2-2
CASSLVPDTSTGELFF
>NA|TRBV11-2|13|TRBJ2-7
CASSLDRRDEQYF
>NA|TRBV4-2|16|TRBJ2-5
CASSQGLAGNQETQYF
>few|TRBV2|15|TRBJ2-4
CASTQKLLAKNIQYF
>NA|TRBV29-1|14|TRBJ1-6
CSASPGQLDWPLHF
>NA|TRBV5-1|15|TRBJ2-7
CASSPSGRTAYEQYF
>NA|TRBV7-3|15|TRBJ2-5
CASSSTGTGGETQYF
>NA|TRBV6-5|15|TRBJ2-7
CASSYSTESSYEQYF
>NA|TRBV19|13|TRBJ1-2
CASSISSGWGYTF
>NA|TRBV7-2|16|TRBJ2-3
CASSLAGTSSTDTQYF
>NA|TRBV19|17|TRBJ1-5
CASSIVRPKDGNQPQHF
>NA|TRBV29-1|12|TRBJ1-1
CSVTGLMTEAFF
>NA|TRBV15|19|TRBJ2-3
CATSRDQRTGLEITDTQYF
>few|TRBV28|11|TRBJ2-7
CASSQKYEQYF
>NA|TRBV11-2|13|TRBJ1-5
CASSLERGQGVHF
>NA|TRBV18|13|TRBJ1-1
CASSSGVGAEAFF
>once|TRBV5-1|15|TRBJ2-2
CASSTAGLAAGELFF
>few|TRBV9|14|TRBJ2-5
CASSPRAGQETQYF
>NA|TRBV27|14|TRBJ2-7
CASSSSGGTYEQYF
>NA|TRBV13|17|TRBJ2-5
CASSLSRGAVGQETQYF
>NA|TRBV10-3|11|TRBJ2-5
CAISDTETQYF
>NA|TRBV9|19|TRBJ2-1
CASSVVASGRAWTYNEQFF
>NA|TRBV6-6|12|TRBJ2-2
CASSSVTGELFF
>NA|TRBV27|16|TRBJ1-2
CASSLYPGRANYGYTF
>NA|TRBV6-1|13|TRBJ2-1
CASSEARDTEQFF
>NA|TRBV12-5|16|TRBJ1-2
CASGSLRGGQGYGYTF
>few|TRBV18|15|TRBJ1-1
CASSPRQGPNTEAFF
>NA|TRBV11-3|17|TRBJ2-7
CASSLDRVGSGSYEQYF
>NA|TRBV28|14|TRBJ1-2
CASSLMADNYGYTF
>NA|TRBV7-9|17|TRBJ1-2
CASSQDLLGQGRYGYTF
>NA|TRBV18|11|TRBJ1-2
CASSDSRGYTF
>NA|TRBV29-1|13|TRBJ2-1
CSVEGDRVNEQFF
>once|TRBV18|15|TRBJ1-2
CASSFDRDPGGGYTF
>once|TRBV9|16|TRBJ1-3
CASSVTAAPSGNTIYF
>NA|TRBV18|16|TRBJ2-1
CASSPLNRAAVNEQFF
>NA|TRBV11-3|18|TRBJ2-7
CASSKSGPSGRVSLEQYF
>NA|TRBV28|17|TRBJ1-2
CASSPTAIRGLSGGYTF
>NA|TRBV7-3|18|TRBJ2-3
CASSLGPNEGGLRDTQYF
>NA|TRBV9|15|TRBJ2-1
CASSVDPGPHNEQFF
>NA|TRBV9|15|TRBJ2-3
CASSVGAPTRGTQYF
>NA|TRBV4-1|15|TRBJ1-2
CASTDRGRANYGYTF
>NA|TRBV19|16|TRBJ2-7
CASRGAFGAPLGEQYF
>NA|TRBV7-7|14|TRBJ2-2
CASSLASNTGELFF